Sequencing of this TCR beta chain was carried out in a study of CD8 T cells in ankylosing spondylitis. General study points: Earlier reports found some motif variants in synovial fluid and blood in reactive arthritis. Fewer than 10 highly homologous variants formed a TCR beta motif that appeared characteristic of ankylosing spondylitis blood. Disease-linked clones were CD8+ and relatively rare in peripheral blood.

Germline lookup yields CDR1 SGHRS and CDR2 YFSETQ. CDR3 length equals 16 residues. Trimming removed 4 bases from V and 5 bases from J; junction bases left unmatched: 14. This clonotype occurred a few times. Its antigen is as yet unknown. Researchers built TCR beta libraries using quantitative 5'-RACE with molecular barcodes. TCRdb re-analysed the 5' RACE reads in MiXCR, keeping a single row per CDR3 protein. The profile shows approximately 400,000 distinct CDR3 sequences, 15% to 20% of them singletons. V usage is TRBV5-1 and J usage is TRBJ2-5; 7 nucleotides agree with TRBD2. Specimen: blood, either unsorted or a sorted T cell fraction (not recorded which). The clonotype was recovered from a male donor with ankylosing spondylitis. The CDR3 protein is CASSPKPGLGAETQYF. In DNA, the CDR3 is TGCGCCAGCAGCCCGAAACCAGGACTAGGAGCTGAGACCCAGTACTTC. Combining the CDR3 with reference TRBV5-1 and TRBJ2-5 gives the whole variable domain KAGVTQTPRYLIKTRGQQVTLSCSPISGHRSVSWYQQTPGQGLQFLFEYFSETQRNKGNFPGRFSGRQFSNSRSEMNVSTLELGDSALYLCASSPKPGLGAETQYFGPGTRLLVL.